This passage covers 27 T cell receptor beta chains from one sample sequenced in a study of blood T cell repertoires in COVID-19. Using immunoSEQ multiplex PCR, the repertoire was profiled, and TCRdb retains in-frame clones only, with some absent. The table lists about 170,000 clones, roughly 84% of them singletons, with 13% to 15% in the top ten. The specimen was PBMCs or T cells enriched from blood (not recorded which). The receptors here all came from a man aged 45-65 years who had recovered from COVID-19.

This chain connects TRBV5-6 to TRBJ2-5; weak D call: TRBD1 (6 bases). Trimming pared 1 base from V and 3 bases from J, leaving 10 bases between. This CDR3 has 14 amino acids. CDR1 and CDR2 from the germline V gene are SGHDT and YYEEEE. CDR3 coding DNA: TGTGCCAGCAGCTTGCGGTCAGGGGAAGAGACCCAGTACTTC. Translated, it gives CASSLRSGEETQYF.

The J gene is TRBJ2-7, the V gene TRBV14, with 7 bases lining up with TRBD2. The CDR3 loop spans 15 amino acids. V lost 3 bases and J lost 2; bases outside the gene matches: 7. Germline V CDR1 and CDR2: SGHDN, FVKESK. This chain's CDR3 is CASSQGRAVAYEQYF. In nucleotides, the CDR3 is TGTGCCAGCAGCCAGGGGAGGGCGGTAGCCTACGAGCAGTACTTC.

The V call is TRBV5-6, the J call TRBJ1-1, with D hard to call. The CDR3 covers 14 residues. Germline CDR1 and CDR2: SGHDT and YYEEEE. With 2 bases removed from V and 4 bases from J, the gap between germline ends came to 12 bases. The CDR3 protein is CASSLHLSGTEAFF. The CDR3 region has the DNA TGTGCCAGCAGCTTACACTTGTCGGGCACTGAAGCTTTCTTT.

This chain joins TRBV9 and TRBJ1-2; the D gene is possibly TRBD1 (6 bases). The CDR3 runs 15 residues. The germline CDR1 and CDR2 sequences are SGDLS and YYNGEE. Deletions cut 6 bases from V and 8 bases from J, with 23 bases between. CDR3 nucleotide sequence: TGTGCCAGCACCTCAGACCCACAGGGTACCCTCGGCTACACCTTC. This translates into CASTSDPQGTLGYTF.

The chain links TRBV19 to TRBJ2-2; D is perhaps TRBD1 (6 bases). Germline CDR1 LNHDA, CDR2 SQIVND (reference sequence). This CDR3 is 15 amino acids long. The germline V and J ends were trimmed by 6 bases and 0 bases, with 11 bases remaining between them. The CDR3 protein is CASSQQGSNTGELFF. DNA for the CDR3: TGTGCCAGTAGCCAACAGGGCTCGAACACCGGGGAGCTGTTTTTT. Looking up the rest from reference TRBV19 and TRBJ2-2 gives the full variable domain: DGGITQSPKYLFRKEGQNVTLSCEQNLNHDAMYWYRQDPGQGLRLIYYSQIVNDFQKGDIAEGYSVSREKKESFPLTVTSAQKNPTAFYLCASSQQGSNTGELFFGEGSRLTVL.

This chain uses TRBV7-2 with TRBJ2-5, with a weak D call TRBD2 (5 bases). The CDR3 has 15 residues. The germline V and J ends were trimmed by 2 bases and 5 bases, with 15 bases remaining between them. From germline, CDR1 is SGHTA and CDR2 FQGNSA. The CDR3, as DNA: TGTGCCAGCAGCTTATTCCGGGGAGACGGGGAGACCCAGTACTTC. It translates to CASSLFRGDGETQYF.

This sequence joins TRBV24-1 and TRBJ1-2; 8 bases map to TRBD1. CDR1 is KGHDR and CDR2 is SFDVKD in the germline V gene. There are 15 residues in the CDR3. J gave up 1 base and V 4 bases, and 4 bases lay outside the gene matches. The CDR3 DNA follows: TGTGCCACCAGTGACCCCGGACAGGGTAACTATGGCTACACCTTC. Encoded protein: CATSDPGQGNYGYTF.

The chain links TRBV2 to TRBJ2-7, with TRBD1 matching 9 bases. V lost 7 bases, J lost 7 bases, and 11 bases stayed unmatched. Germline values: CDR1 SNHLY, CDR2 FYNNEI. The CDR3 is 14 amino acids. DNA for the CDR3: TGTGCCAGCATGCAGGAGACAGGGGGTGGTGAGCAGTACTTC. Its translation: CASMQETGGGEQYF.

The rearrangement joins TRBV18 to TRBJ1-1; TRBD1 is a possible D gene (5 bases). This CDR3 is built from 16 residues. Trimming removed 4 bases from V and 0 bases from J, with 15 bases in between. Germline-derived CDR1 and CDR2 are KGHSH and LQKENI. The CDR3 sequence: CASSRSAQTVNTEAFF. For the CDR3, the DNA is TGTGCCAGCTCACGTTCCGCCCAGACAGTGAACACTGAAGCTTTCTTT.

The chain couples TRBV7-8 to TRBJ1-1; the D gene is possibly TRBD1 (6 bases). The CDR3 length is 15 residues. Trimming removed 6 bases at V and 1 base at J, with 15 bases between. Germline V CDR1 and CDR2: SGHVS, FQNEAQ. CDR3 nucleotide sequence: TGTGCCAGCAGAATCTACGGACAGACGAACACTGAAGCTTTCTTT. This codes for CASRIYGQTNTEAFF.

This sequence joins TRBV19 and TRBJ1-5, with 7 bases that match TRBD1. This CDR3 region has 19 residues. Germline assignment: CDR1 LNHDA and CDR2 SQIVND (reference sequence). Trimming at V came to 3 bases and at J to 0 bases, leaving 14 bases not matched to a gene. The CDR3 is CASSMSLGLTGSSNQPQHF. CDR3 DNA: TGTGCCAGTAGTATGTCTTTGGGACTGACAGGGAGTAGCAATCAGCCCCAGCATTTT.

The rearrangement joins TRBV5-1 to TRBJ1-2, with 7 bases identical to TRBD1. Germline CDR1 SGHRS, CDR2 YFSETQ. The CDR3 loop spans 15 amino acids. The J segment lost 0 bases and the V segment lost 4 bases, leaving 6 bases of the junction unmatched. CDR3: CASSPRQGANYGYTF. Written as DNA, the CDR3 is TGCGCCAGCAGCCCAAGACAGGGAGCTAACTATGGCTACACCTTC.

This chain links TRBV30 with TRBJ2-3; possibly TRBD1 for D (6 bases). The CDR3 is made up of 15 amino acids. The germline V gene encodes CDR1 GTSNPN and CDR2 SVGIG (reference sequence). Trimming took off 3 bases at V and 1 base at J, with 14 bases between the two ends. The CDR3 nucleotides read TGTGCCTGGAGAACTTTGGGGGCCGGCACAGATACGCAGTATTTT. Its protein product is CAWRTLGAGTDTQYF.

This clone was counted once. V usage is TRBV7-2 and J usage is TRBJ2-3; 11 bases are shared with TRBD1. Looked up from germline, CDR1 is SGHTA and CDR2 is FQGNSA. The junction had 5 bases not matched to a gene; V was cut back by 4 bases and J by 5 bases. This CDR3 is built from 15 residues. The DNA of the CDR3 is TGTGCCAGCAGCTATGGGACAGGGGGGGGAGATACGCAGTATTTT. This translates into CASSYGTGGGDTQYF.

The chain has TRBV28 and TRBJ2-3; TRBD1 matches 12 bases. This CDR3 spans 16 amino acids. With V trimmed by 3 bases and J by 4 bases, 5 bases remained unmatched. CDR1 MDHEN and CDR2 SYDVKM come from the germline V gene. CDR3 region: CASSLRGTGGPDTQYF. DNA for the CDR3: TGTGCCAGCAGTTTGCGAGGGACAGGGGGCCCAGATACGCAGTATTTT.

The CDR3 loop is CASSQVGRGLGQPQHF. DNA of the CDR3: TGTGCCAGCAGCCAAGTAGGCAGGGGGCTAGGGCAGCCCCAGCATTTT. This rearrangement joins TRBV4-2 to TRBJ1-5, with TRBD1 matching over 8 bases. The V segment lost 1 base and the J segment 7 bases; nucleotides outside the gene matches: 9. The germline CDR1 and CDR2 sequences are LGHNA and YNFKEQ. The CDR3 is 16 residues long.

The chain carries TRBV30 and TRBJ2-2, with a tentative D call TRBD2 (5 bases). The V end was cut by 7 bases, the J end by 0 bases, with 15 bases between. The germline gives CDR1 GTSNPN, CDR2 SVGIG (reference sequence). The CDR3 has 15 residues. CDR3 sequence reads: CASREQNTNTGELFF. The CDR3 DNA reads as TGTGCCTCTCGGGAACAGAACACGAACACCGGGGAGCTGTTTTTT.

The rearrangement uses TRBV19 and TRBJ1-1; 8 nucleotides agree with TRBD1. This CDR3 spans 13 amino acids. J lost 7 bases, V lost 6 bases, and 7 bases had no gene match. Germline assignment: CDR1 LNHDA and CDR2 SQIVND (reference sequence). The CDR3 DNA reads TGTGCCAGTAGCGCCCGGGGGACAGGTGAAGCTTTCTTT. Translating it yields CASSARGTGEAFF.

V usage is TRBV6-5 and J usage is TRBJ2-2, with 10 bases identical to TRBD1. Germline CDR1 MNHEY, CDR2 SVGAGI. This CDR3 comprises 15 residues. J lost 4 bases, V lost 5 bases, and 4 bases had no gene match. CDR3 nucleotide sequence: TGTGCCAGCAGTCGACAGGGGGCAAGCACCGGGGAGCTGTTTTTT. Translation gives CASSRQGASTGELFF.

V is TRBV12-3 or TRBV12-4 and J is TRBJ2-7, with a tentative D call TRBD2 (5 bases). The V and J ends lost 5 bases and 3 bases respectively, with 5 bases between them. CDR3 length: 11 amino acids. CDR3 amino acids: CASSDYYEQYF. Here the CDR3 DNA reads TGTGCCAGCAGTGACTACTACGAGCAGTACTTC.

The V and J genes are TRBV24-1 and TRBJ1-2; TRBD1 matches 7 bases. Per the germline V gene, CDR1 is KGHDR and CDR2 is SFDVKD. J lost 2 bases, V lost 9 bases, and 11 bases had no gene match. The CDR3 length is 15 residues. For the CDR3, the DNA is TGTGCCACCGCACCTGGGACAGCCGGAAACTATGGCTACACCTTC. This encodes CATAPGTAGNYGYTF.

The genes are TRBV18 and TRBJ2-2, with D maybe TRBD2 (5 bases). The germline CDR1 and CDR2 sequences are KGHSH and LQKENI. Trimming removed 1 base from V and 5 bases from J, with 8 bases in between. CDR3 length: 14 residues. CDR3: CASSPQRETGELFF. The CDR3 nucleotides are TGTGCCAGCTCACCACAGAGGGAAACCGGGGAGCTGTTTTTT.

CDR3 loop: CASSTDRDYQPQHF. CDR3 nucleotides: TGTGCCAGCAGTACCGACAGGGATTATCAGCCCCAGCATTTT. The chain has TRBV28 and TRBJ1-5; 7 bases fit TRBD1. The CDR3 sequence is 14 residues long. Trimming at V came to 5 bases and at J to 5 bases, leaving 6 bases not matched to a gene. CDR1 and CDR2 from the germline V gene are MDHEN and SYDVKM.

The chain joins TRBV6-5 to TRBJ1-1, with D perhaps TRBD1 (5 bases). Germline CDR1 and CDR2: MNHEY and SVGAGI. The CDR3 spans 12 residues. Trimming cost V 5 bases and J 5 bases, with 9 bases left between them. The CDR3 region is CASSRGGTEAFF. Written as DNA, the CDR3 is TGTGCCAGCAGTCGCGGGGGTACTGAAGCTTTCTTT.

The chain carries TRBV11-2 and TRBJ1-3; possibly TRBD1 for D (6 bases). Per the germline V gene, CDR1 is SGHAT and CDR2 is FQNNGV. Trimming pared 5 bases from V and 0 bases from J, leaving 23 bases between. CDR3 length equals 19 residues. CDR3: CASSRGAPPFINSGNTIYF. DNA of the CDR3: TGTGCCAGCAGCCGGGGGGCGCCCCCGTTTATTAACTCTGGAAACACCATATATTTT.

V and J are TRBV28 and TRBJ2-3; TRBD1 agrees at 8 bases. V gave up 2 bases and J gave up 4 bases; unmatched junction bases: 5. CDR1 and CDR2 (germline): MDHEN, SYDVKM. CDR3 size: 15 residues. In DNA, the CDR3 is TGTGCCAGCAGTTTAGGGGACAGGCATCCAGATACGCAGTATTTT. Translated, it gives CASSLGDRHPDTQYF.

The CDR3 region has the DNA TGTGCCATCAGTCCTTTGTGGGGCCCCGGCAATCAGCCCCAGCATTTT. Protein sequence: CAISPLWGPGNQPQHF. V gene TRBV10-3 combines with J gene TRBJ1-5; D may be TRBD1 (5 bases). Germline CDR1 is ENHRY and CDR2 is SYGVKD. Trimming removed 5 bases at V and 2 bases at J, with 16 bases between. The CDR3 has 16 amino acids.